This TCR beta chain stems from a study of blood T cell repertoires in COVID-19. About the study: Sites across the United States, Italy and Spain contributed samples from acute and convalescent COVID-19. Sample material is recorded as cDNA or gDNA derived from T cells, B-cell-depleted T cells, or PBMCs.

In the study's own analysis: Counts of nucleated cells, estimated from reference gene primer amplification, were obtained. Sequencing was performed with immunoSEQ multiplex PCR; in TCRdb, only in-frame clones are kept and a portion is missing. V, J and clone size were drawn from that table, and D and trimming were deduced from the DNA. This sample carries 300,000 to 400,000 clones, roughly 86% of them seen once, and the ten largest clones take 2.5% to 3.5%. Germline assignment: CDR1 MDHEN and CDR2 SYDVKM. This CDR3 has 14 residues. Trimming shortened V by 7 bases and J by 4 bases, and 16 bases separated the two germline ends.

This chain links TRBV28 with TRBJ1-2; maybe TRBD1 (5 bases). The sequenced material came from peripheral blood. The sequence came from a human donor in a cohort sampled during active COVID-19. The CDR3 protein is CASIAQDRTYGYTF. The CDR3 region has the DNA TGTGCCAGCATAGCACAGGACCGAACCTATGGCTACACCTTC.